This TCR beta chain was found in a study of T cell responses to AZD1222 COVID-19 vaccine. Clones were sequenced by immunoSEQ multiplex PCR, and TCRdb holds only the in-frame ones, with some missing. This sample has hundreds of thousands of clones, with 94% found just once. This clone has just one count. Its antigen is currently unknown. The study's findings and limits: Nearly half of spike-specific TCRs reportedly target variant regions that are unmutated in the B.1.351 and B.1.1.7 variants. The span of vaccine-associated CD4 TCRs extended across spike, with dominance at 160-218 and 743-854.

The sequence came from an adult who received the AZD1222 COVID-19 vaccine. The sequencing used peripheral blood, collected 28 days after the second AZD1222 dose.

CDR3 nucleotides: TGTGCCAGCAGGCCGGGAAGCTCCTATAATTCACCCCTCCACTTT. Translating gives CASRPGSSYNSPLHF. V gene TRBV2 combines with J gene TRBJ1-6; D ambiguous. The CDR3 runs to 15 residues. Trimming stripped 6 bases from V and 0 bases from J, with 9 bases between. Germline V gives CDR1 SNHLY, CDR2 FYNNEI.